The 27 T cell receptor beta chains reported below all come from one sample, sequenced in a study of control samples from healthy donors and cancer patients. Sequencing was performed with immunoSEQ multiplex PCR; in TCRdb, only in-frame clones are kept and a portion is missing. The sample lists about 170,000 clones; 88% were seen once. The sample comprised blood. These receptors all stem from a woman in her twenties or thirties in good health.

The V call is TRBV7-9, the J call TRBJ1-2, with D tentatively TRBD1 (6 bases). The CDR3 sequence is 14 residues long. Germline assignment: CDR1 SEHNR and CDR2 FQNEAQ (reference sequence). V shed 5 bases and J shed 5 bases, with 15 bases lying between them. The CDR3 region is CASSHTGNFYGYTF. The CDR3 DNA follows: TGTGCCAGCAGCCATACAGGGAACTTTTATGGCTACACCTTC.

The genes are TRBV3-1 (or the pseudogene TRBV3-2) and TRBJ2-3; D possibly corresponds to TRBD1 (6 bases). Germline CDR1 LGHDT, CDR2 YNNKEL (reference sequence). This CDR3 is 13 amino acids long. The V and J ends lost 4 bases and 1 base respectively, with 6 bases between them. CDR3 amino acids: CASSRQGTDTQYF. The DNA of the CDR3 is TGTGCCAGCAGCCGACAGGGCACAGATACGCAGTATTTT.

The chain combines TRBV5-6 with TRBJ2-1; 7 bases fit TRBD2. Germline V gene sequence: CDR1 SGHDT, CDR2 YYEEEE. The length of the CDR3 is 17 residues. Trimming cost V 0 bases and J 0 bases; bases outside gene matches: 6. The CDR3 DNA reads as TGTGCCAGCAGCTTGGGCCTAGCGGTGAGCTCCTACAATGAGCAGTTCTTC. Protein product: CASSLGLAVSSYNEQFF.

This clone showed up just a few times. This sequence joins TRBV7-2 and TRBJ1-2, with 8 bases matching TRBD1. Unmatched junction bases numbered 10, after V lost 2 bases and J lost 8 bases. CDR3 length: 15 amino acids. CDR1 SGHTA and CDR2 FQGNSA come from the germline V gene. The CDR3 spells CASSLKSGGQGGYTF. CDR3 nucleotide sequence: TGTGCCAGCAGCTTAAAATCAGGGGGCCAAGGGGGCTACACCTTC.

This rearrangement joins TRBV27 to TRBJ2-7; the D gene is possibly TRBD2 (5 bases). The CDR3 has 15 residues. Germline CDR1 and CDR2: MNHEY and SMNVEV (reference sequence). V lost 8 bases and J lost 0, with 17 bases in between. The CDR3 region is CASRSGHQSSYEQYF. In nucleotides, the CDR3 is TGTGCCAGCCGGAGCGGCCACCAGTCCTCCTACGAGCAGTACTTC.

V usage is TRBV19 and J usage is TRBJ1-1; tentative D call: TRBD1 (5 bases). The CDR3 has 14 amino acids. V was pared by 7 bases and J by 1 base, with 13 bases between. Looked up from germline, CDR1 is LNHDA and CDR2 is SQIVND (reference sequence). CDR3 nucleotides: TGTGCCAGTACCCCCAGGGTCCAGAACACTGAAGCTTTCTTT. It yields the protein CASTPRVQNTEAFF. Combining the CDR3 with reference TRBV19 and TRBJ1-1 gives the whole variable domain DGGITQSPKYLFRKEGQNVTLSCEQNLNHDAMYWYRQDPGQGLRLIYYSQIVNDFQKGDIAEGYSVSREKKESFPLTVTSAQKNPTAFYLCASTPRVQNTEAFFGQGTRLTVV.

The rearrangement joins TRBV5-6 to TRBJ2-2; TRBD1 agrees at 8 bases. There are 15 residues in the CDR3. Germline CDR1 reads SGHDT; CDR2 reads YYEEEE. Germline trimming cut 2 bases from V and 3 bases from J; bases unmatched to any gene: 3. In nucleotides, the CDR3 is TGTGCCAGCAGCTTCATGGACAGGGACACCGGGGAGCTGTTTTTT. Its protein is CASSFMDRDTGELFF.

The rearrangement uses TRBV29-1 and TRBJ2-3, with TRBD2 matching 7 bases. The CDR3 covers 14 residues. CDR1 SQVTM and CDR2 ANQGSEA come from the germline V gene. Trimming took 6 bases from V and 2 from J; bases not matched to a gene: 8. The chain's CDR3 is CSVGHLAATDTQYF. The CDR3 DNA follows: TGCAGCGTCGGCCATCTAGCGGCCACAGATACGCAGTATTTT.

The chain employs TRBV18 and TRBJ2-1; 10 nucleotides line up with TRBD2. The CDR3 extends over 21 amino acids. The V gene end was trimmed by 3 bases and the J gene end by 7 bases; junction bases not matched to a gene: 24. Germline CDR1 reads KGHSH; CDR2 reads LQKENI. DNA for the CDR3: TGTGCCAGCTCACCGGCCCAGCCGATCCCCCACTCTAGCGGGAGAGGGAATGAGCAGTTCTTC. Amino acids: CASSPAQPIPHSSGRGNEQFF.

J is TRBJ2-1 and V is TRBV5-1; 7 positions agree with TRBD2. V gave up 0 bases and J gave up 4 bases; unmatched junction bases: 4. Germline CDR1 is SGHRS and CDR2 is YFSETQ. CDR3 size: 15 residues. Here the CDR3 reads CASSLGLAPYNEQFF. In DNA form, the CDR3 reads TGCGCCAGCAGCTTGGGACTAGCTCCTTACAATGAGCAGTTCTTC.

V is TRBV2 and J is TRBJ2-5, with D possibly matching TRBD2 (6 bases). From germline, CDR1 is SNHLY and CDR2 FYNNEI. The CDR3 runs 14 residues. The V gene lost 3 bases and the J gene lost 5 bases, with 13 bases spanning the gap. The chain's CDR3 is CASSDTGGRETQYF. CDR3 coding DNA: TGTGCCAGCAGTGACACCGGGGGTAGGGAGACCCAGTACTTC.

The genes are TRBV5-1 and TRBJ1-1; D gene unclear. The V end was cut by 4 bases, the J end by 5 bases, with 18 bases between. The CDR3 covers 15 residues. Germline lookup yields CDR1 SGHRS and CDR2 YFSETQ. The DNA for the CDR3 is TGCGCCAGCAGCCCGTCGTATTCCGTGAGTACTGAAGCTTTCTTT. Amino acid sequence: CASSPSYSVSTEAFF.

V and J are TRBV10-3 and TRBJ1-5; tentatively, D is TRBD1 (5 bases). CDR1 is ENHRY, CDR2 SYGVKD, per germline. This CDR3 is 14 amino acids long. V was clipped by 7 bases and J by 0 bases, with 10 bases between them. Written as DNA, the CDR3 is TGTGCCATCAAGGACGGGACTAGCAATCAGCCCCAGCATTTT. This encodes CAIKDGTSNQPQHF.

As regards this clone: A junction boundary mismatches the germline segment, possibly from a read error. The sample holds other DNA sequences that translate to the same CDR3. The CDR3 spells CASNKGTGNTIYF. The CDR3 nucleotides read TGCGCCAGTAATAAAGGGACTGGAAACACCATATATTTT. This chain joins TRBV19 and TRBJ1-3, with D unclear. The CDR3 consists of 13 residues. Germline CDR1 is LNHDA and CDR2 is SQIVND (reference sequence).

The gene calls are TRBV7-2 and TRBJ2-3; TRBD2 matches at 8 bases. Germline lookup yields CDR1 SGHTA and CDR2 FQGNSA. The CDR3 extends over 15 amino acids. V lost 2 bases and J lost 4; bases outside the gene matches: 5. In DNA form, the CDR3 reads TGTGCCAGCAGCTTACTTGCGGGAGGCCCAGATACGCAGTATTTT. Its translation is CASSLLAGGPDTQYF.

Comments on this clone: This sample includes further DNA sequences coding for the same CDR3. V is TRBV7-9 and J is TRBJ1-5; 7 bases are shared with TRBD1. The CDR3 length is 17 residues. J lost 4 bases, V lost 9 bases, and 18 bases had no gene match. CDR1 SEHNR and CDR2 FQNEAQ come from the germline V gene (reference sequence). The CDR3 spells CASSRGTPGQINQPQHF. The CDR3 coding sequence is TGTGCCAGTAGCCGAGGGACTCCGGGACAGATTAATCAGCCCCAGCATTTT.

This clone showed up just once. V gene TRBV2 combines with J gene TRBJ2-1; TRBD2 aligns across 11 bases. J lost 10 bases, V lost 10 bases, and 18 bases had no gene match. The CDR3 consists of 16 residues. Germline-derived CDR1 and CDR2 are SNHLY and FYNNEI. CDR3 in amino acids: CATLAGANPGVGEQFF. Here the CDR3 DNA reads TGTGCCACACTAGCGGGGGCGAACCCAGGGGTCGGGGAGCAGTTCTTC.

The chain recombines TRBV3-1 (or the pseudogene TRBV3-2) with TRBJ1-4; TRBD1 aligns across 7 bases. This CDR3 has 15 amino acids. The trim removed 4 bases at V and 8 bases at J, leaving 10 bases unmatched. CDR1 and CDR2 from the germline V gene are LGHDT and YNNKEL (reference sequence). The CDR3 reads CASSLRTGLEEKLFF. The DNA of the CDR3 is TGTGCCAGCAGCCTCAGGACAGGTTTGGAAGAAAAACTGTTTTTT.

This clone was seen more than once but under ten times. Other DNA sequences in the sample encode the same CDR3. This sequence joins TRBV30 and TRBJ1-1, with D perhaps TRBD1 (6 bases). The CDR3 has 11 residues. In germline, CDR1 is GTSNPN, CDR2 SVGIG (reference sequence). V lost 1 base and J lost 8, with 8 bases in between. The CDR3, as DNA: TGTGCCTGGAGTGGACAGGTGGAAGCTTTCTTT. Its translation is CAWSGQVEAFF.

This sequence joins TRBV5-4 and TRBJ1-2, with D unclear. This CDR3 region has 14 residues. The germline gives CDR1 SGHNT, CDR2 YYREEE (reference sequence). V gave up 0 bases and J gave up 2 bases, with 8 bases separating them. CDR3 sequence: CASSLVSENYGYTF. CDR3 sequence (DNA): TGTGCCAGCAGCTTGGTTTCCGAGAACTATGGCTACACCTTC.

The V gene is TRBV7-9, the J gene TRBJ2-7; 7 nucleotides line up with TRBD2. The CDR3 sequence is 15 residues long. The V segment lost 5 bases and the J segment 4 bases; nucleotides outside the gene matches: 11. The V gene's germline CDR1 is SEHNR and CDR2 FQNEAQ (reference sequence). This CDR3 is CASSPRASGTYEQYF. The CDR3 DNA reads as TGTGCCAGCAGCCCAAGGGCTAGCGGTACATACGAGCAGTACTTC.

The chain links TRBV30 to TRBJ2-7, with D tentatively TRBD2 (6 bases). The ends were cut back, 1 base at V and 4 bases at J, with 23 bases in the middle. The CDR3 runs 17 residues. Germline assignment: CDR1 GTSNPN and CDR2 SVGIG (reference sequence). The CDR3 DNA follows: TGTGCCTGGAGTGGATCAGTTTGTGGGGGGTCCGGGTACGAGCAGTACGTC. It translates to CAWSGSVCGGSGYEQYV.

V gene TRBV6-5 combines with J gene TRBJ2-7, with D perhaps TRBD2 (6 bases). This CDR3 is built from 14 residues. The germline V and J ends were trimmed by 0 bases and 8 bases, with 14 bases remaining between them. The V gene's germline CDR1 is MNHEY and CDR2 SVGAGI. The CDR3 DNA reads TGTGCCAGCAGTTACTCGAAGGACTATCTTAAGCAGTACTTC. Translation gives CASSYSKDYLKQYF.

The rearrangement links TRBV28 to TRBJ2-7, with 7 bases lining up with TRBD2. The trim removed 5 bases at V and 2 bases at J, leaving 6 bases unmatched. The germline CDR1 and CDR2 sequences are MDHEN and SYDVKM. The CDR3 is 14 amino acids. CDR3: CASSATGTTYEQYF. In nucleotides, the CDR3 is TGTGCCAGCAGTGCCACCGGGACTACCTACGAGCAGTACTTC.

This sequence joins TRBV7-2 and TRBJ2-7, with 8 bases aligning to TRBD2. The CDR3 length is 14 residues. The junction had 4 bases not matched to a gene; V was cut back by 6 bases and J by 0 bases. Germline V lookup: CDR1 SGHTA, CDR2 FQGNSA. CDR3 sequence: CASRAGVASYEQYF. For the CDR3, the DNA is TGTGCCAGCAGAGCGGGAGTCGCCTCCTACGAGCAGTACTTC. The full variable domain, completed using reference TRBV7-2 and TRBJ2-7, is GAGVSQSPSNKVTEKGKDVELRCDPISGHTALYWYRQSLGQGLEFLIYFQGNSAPDKSGLPSDRFSAERTGGSVSTLTIQRTQQEDSAVYLCASRAGVASYEQYFGPGTRLTVT.

This chain uses TRBV15 with TRBJ1-2; D gene ambiguous. The CDR3 contains 14 residues. In germline, CDR1 is LNHNV, CDR2 YYDKDF (reference sequence). The ends were cut back, 0 bases at V and 6 bases at J, with 11 bases in the middle. The CDR3 DNA reads TGTGCCACCAGCAGAGACCAAAGGTGGAATGGCTACACCTTC. Translation gives CATSRDQRWNGYTF.

On this clone itself: This same CDR3 is encoded by further DNA sequences in the sample. The V call is TRBV28, the J call TRBJ2-7; D unresolved. The ends were cut back, 3 bases at V and 3 bases at J, with 3 bases in the middle. Germline V gene data show CDR1 as MDHEN and CDR2 as SYDVKM. The CDR3 has 11 residues. For the CDR3, the DNA is TGTGCCAGCAGTTTGGGCTACGAGCAGTACTTC. Translating gives CASSLGYEQYF.